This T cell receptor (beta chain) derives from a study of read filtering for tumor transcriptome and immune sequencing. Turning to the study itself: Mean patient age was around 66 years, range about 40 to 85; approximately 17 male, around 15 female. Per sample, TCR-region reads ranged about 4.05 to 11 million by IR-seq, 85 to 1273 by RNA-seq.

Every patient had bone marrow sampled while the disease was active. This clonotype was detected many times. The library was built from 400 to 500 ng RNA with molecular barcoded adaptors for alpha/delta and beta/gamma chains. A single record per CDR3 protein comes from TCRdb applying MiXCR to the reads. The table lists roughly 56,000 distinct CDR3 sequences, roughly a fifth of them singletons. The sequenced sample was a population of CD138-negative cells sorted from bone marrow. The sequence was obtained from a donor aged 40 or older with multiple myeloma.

The CDR3 spells CASRSSYEQYF. The CDR3 nucleotides read TGTGCCAGCAGGAGCTCCTACGAGCAGTACTTC. The chain employs TRBV27 and TRBJ2-7; D unclear. The CDR3 sequence is 11 residues long. V lost 6 bases to trimming and J lost 0 bases, with 3 bases between them. Germline assignment: CDR1 MNHEY and CDR2 SMNVEV (reference sequence).